This paragraph covers one TCR beta chain sequence. TCRdb's copy holds only in-frame clones and misses some; the assay was immunoSEQ multiplex PCR. The sample has about 130,000 clones, roughly 90% seen once; the top ten hold about 6%. This sample stems from a study of T cell responses to AZD1222 COVID-19 vaccine. Across the whole study: Doses given second, at about 4 or about 12 weeks, were pooled.

Trimming shortened V by 6 bases and J by 4 bases, and 18 bases separated the two germline ends. The CDR3 is made up of 15 amino acids. Germline assignment: CDR1 LNHDA and CDR2 SQIVND (reference sequence). This TCR was sampled from an adult in good health. The chain couples TRBV19 to TRBJ1-2; TRBD1 is a possible D gene (5 bases). The source was peripheral blood, collected on day 0 of AZD1222 vaccination. CDR3 protein: CASRMDHRGPYGYTF. The CDR3 coding sequence is TGTGCCAGTAGAATGGACCATAGGGGCCCCTATGGCTACACCTTC.